The 29 T cell receptor beta chains presented below share a single source sample, sequenced in a study of Tregs in tolerant kidney transplant recipients. Generated by immunoSEQ multiplex PCR, the TCRdb table keeps only in-frame clones and is missing some. The repertoire consists of about 110,000 clones, with 85% to 90% occurring once and the leading ten covering 0.34%. This sample comprised CD4+ T cells from blood, obtained before the transplant. All receptors come from a human donor who received a combined kidney and bone marrow transplant.

The chain recombines TRBV10-3 with TRBJ1-5; D unclear. V lost 2 bases, J lost 4 bases, and 12 bases lay in between. Germline V CDR1 and CDR2: ENHRY, SYGVKD. The CDR3 loop spans 15 amino acids. CDR3 bases: TGTGCCATCAGTGAGGTCTATCTCAAGAATCAGCCCCAGCATTTT. Protein product: CAISEVYLKNQPQHF.

The rearrangement links TRBV25-1 to TRBJ1-2; D is perhaps TRBD1 (5 bases). The CDR3 extends over 15 amino acids. Germline V gene data show CDR1 as MGHDK and CDR2 as SYGVNS. The V and J ends lost 0 bases and 3 bases respectively, with 11 bases between them. The CDR3 DNA is TGTGCCAGCAGTGAATACGGGGGGAGGGACTATGGCTACACCTTC. Translation gives CASSEYGGRDYGYTF.

The CDR3 nucleotides read TGCGCCAGCAGAGGGGATTCGGGCACAGATACGCAGTATTTT. This encodes CASRGDSGTDTQYF. V usage is TRBV5-1 and J usage is TRBJ2-3; possible D gene TRBD1, 5 bases. The V and J ends lost 5 bases and 1 base respectively, with 11 bases between them. This CDR3 is 14 amino acids long. Germline CDR1 and CDR2: SGHRS and YFSETQ. The variable domain in full, with the rest retrieved from reference TRBV5-1 and TRBJ2-3, is KAGVTQTPRYLIKTRGQQVTLSCSPISGHRSVSWYQQTPGQGLQFLFEYFSETQRNKGNFPGRFSGRQFSNSRSEMNVSTLELGDSALYLCASRGDSGTDTQYFGPGTRLTVL.

This rearrangement joins TRBV27 to TRBJ1-1, with a possible D match to TRBD1 (5 bases). The CDR3 is 13 residues long. V dropped 1 base and J dropped 4 bases, with 7 bases sitting between them. CDR1 is MNHEY, CDR2 SMNVEV, per germline (reference sequence). The CDR3 loop is CASSLLGGTEAFF. In DNA form, the CDR3 reads TGTGCCAGCAGTTTATTGGGGGGCACTGAAGCTTTCTTT.

This clone was seen only a few times. The chain links TRBV7-8 to TRBJ1-1; D is possibly TRBD1 (5 bases). Trimming took off 1 base at V and 14 bases at J, with 17 bases between the two ends. Looked up from germline, CDR1 is SGHVS and CDR2 is FQNEAQ. CDR3 size: 13 residues. The CDR3 DNA sequence: TGTGCCAGCAGCTTAGGGGGCGGGGACTTGGCCTTCTTT. Its protein is CASSLGGGDLAFF.

The chain recombines TRBV5-8 with TRBJ1-1; D is unresolved. Germline V gene sequence: CDR1 SGHTS, CDR2 YDEGEE. The germline V and J ends were trimmed by 1 base and 1 base, with 8 bases remaining between them. The CDR3 totals 14 residues. CDR3 sequence: CASSLPGQNTEAFF. The CDR3 region has the DNA TGTGCCAGCAGCTTGCCAGGCCAGAACACTGAAGCTTTCTTT.

The V and J genes are TRBV5-4 and TRBJ2-5, with 10 bases lining up with TRBD2. Germline CDR1 SGHNT, CDR2 YYREEE (reference sequence). Trimming at V came to 2 bases and at J to 4 bases, leaving 8 bases not matched to a gene. There are 16 residues in the CDR3. CDR3 sequence: CASSFSASGRRETQYF. CDR3 bases: TGTGCCAGCAGCTTTAGCGCTAGCGGGAGACGAGAGACCCAGTACTTC.

The V and J genes are TRBV6-5 and TRBJ2-7; D is undetermined. Germline CDR1 is MNHEY and CDR2 is SVGAGI. V was shortened by 0 bases and J by 0 bases, with 12 bases between the two germline ends. This CDR3 region has 16 residues. CDR3: CASSYSTTGSSYEQYF. The CDR3 coding sequence is TGTGCCAGCAGTTACTCGACCACGGGTAGCTCCTACGAGCAGTACTTC.

The gene calls are TRBV2 and TRBJ1-1; 7 positions agree with TRBD1. The CDR3 contains 12 residues. The V and J ends lost 8 bases and 11 bases, in that order; junction bases with no gene match: 11. Looked up from germline, CDR1 is SNHLY and CDR2 is FYNNEI. The CDR3 loop is CASGGGLGGAFF. The CDR3 DNA reads TGTGCCAGCGGAGGGGGCTTGGGTGGGGCTTTCTTT.

V and J are TRBV6-1 and TRBJ2-2; TRBD2 aligns across 8 bases. Germline-derived CDR1 and CDR2 are MNHNS and SASEGT. V shed 9 bases and J 6 bases; nucleotides not matched to a gene: 3. The CDR3 has 12 amino acids. CDR3 sequence (DNA): TGTGCCAGTAGCGGGACCCCCGGGGAGCTGTTTTTT. This translates into CASSGTPGELFF.

This clone turned up a few times. The chain combines TRBV11-2 with TRBJ2-7; weak D call: TRBD1 (6 bases). CDR1 is SGHAT and CDR2 is FQNNGV in the germline V gene. The CDR3 contains 12 residues. The V end lost 4 bases, the J end lost 4 bases, and 8 bases lay between the germline ends. CDR3 nucleotide sequence: TGTGCCAGCAGCTATGGACAGTACGAGCAGTACTTC. It translates to CASSYGQYEQYF.

J is TRBJ2-2 and V is TRBV7-2; weak D call: TRBD1 (5 bases). Germline-derived CDR1 and CDR2 are SGHTA and FQGNSA. Trimming removed 3 bases at V and 5 bases at J, with 19 bases between. The CDR3 loop spans 17 amino acids. Here the CDR3 reads CASSLAPQGSGTGELFF. CDR3 bases: TGTGCCAGCAGCTTGGCCCCCCAGGGTTCAGGGACCGGGGAGCTGTTTTTT.

The chain carries TRBV21-1 and TRBJ1-3. TRBV21-1 is a documented pseudogene. The CDR3 runs to 17 residues. CDR3 nucleotides: TGTGCCAGCAGCAATATCAGGAGACTAAGGGCTGGAAACACCATATATTTT. It codes for CASSNIRRLRAGNTIYF.

This chain links TRBV5-1 with TRBJ1-1, with D perhaps matching TRBD1 (5 bases). The CDR3 runs 14 residues. Germline CDR1 is SGHRS and CDR2 is YFSETQ. Trimming cost V 0 bases and J 7 bases, with 13 bases left between them. The CDR3: CASSLEGRDSEAFF. In DNA form, the CDR3 reads TGCGCCAGCAGCTTGGAAGGCAGGGATAGTGAAGCTTTCTTT.

V gene TRBV7-9 combines with J gene TRBJ1-5; tentative D call: TRBD1 (6 bases). Germline-derived CDR1 and CDR2 are SEHNR and FQNEAQ (reference sequence). The CDR3 is 18 amino acids. The ends were cut back, 5 bases at V and 1 base at J, with 21 bases in the middle. CDR3: CASSHITKQGLSNQPQHF. The DNA of the CDR3 is TGTGCCAGCAGCCATATAACTAAACAGGGTTTGAGCAATCAGCCCCAGCATTTT.

The gene calls are TRBV9 and TRBJ2-2; D is perhaps TRBD2 (6 bases). V lost 4 bases and J lost 0, with 13 bases in between. CDR1 is SGDLS, CDR2 YYNGEE, per germline. This CDR3 is 16 amino acids long. CDR3 protein: CASSPMSGANTGELFF. CDR3 DNA sequence: TGTGCCAGCAGCCCGATGTCGGGGGCGAACACCGGGGAGCTGTTTTTT.

V gene TRBV2 combines with J gene TRBJ1-3; D is uncertain. CDR1 is SNHLY, CDR2 FYNNEI, per germline. The CDR3 is made up of 13 amino acids. The V end lost 7 bases, the J end lost 4 bases, and 11 bases lay between the germline ends. For the CDR3, the DNA is TGTGCCAGCACATCGGGGTTAGGAAACACCATATATTTT. Its protein product is CASTSGLGNTIYF.

V usage is TRBV6-5 and J usage is TRBJ2-7; 7 bases fit TRBD1. The CDR3 is 12 residues long. The junction had 10 bases not matched to a gene; V was cut back by 5 bases and J by 12 bases. The V gene's germline CDR1 is MNHEY and CDR2 SVGAGI. The CDR3 here is CASSLTPGQLYF. In DNA form, the CDR3 reads TGTGCCAGCAGTCTCACCCCGGGACAGTTGTACTTC.

This clone has just one count. The genes are TRBV2 and TRBJ2-3; 11 bases align to TRBD1. Germline values: CDR1 SNHLY, CDR2 FYNNEI. V lost 5 bases, J lost 4 bases, and 5 bases stayed unmatched. The CDR3 runs 15 residues. CDR3: CASSTGQGAADTQYF. The CDR3 DNA sequence: TGTGCCAGCAGTACTGGACAGGGGGCTGCAGATACGCAGTATTTT.

This sequence joins TRBV19 and TRBJ1-5; the D gene is possibly TRBD1 (5 bases). Deletions cut 3 bases from V and 1 base from J, with 13 bases between. The CDR3 loop spans 16 amino acids. Germline V gene lookup returns CDR1 LNHDA and CDR2 SQIVND (reference sequence). The CDR3 DNA sequence: TGTGCCAGTAGTATCCCGACAGTAGGCAGCAATCAGCCCCAGCATTTT. Amino acid sequence: CASSIPTVGSNQPQHF. The variable domain in full, completed from reference TRBV19 and TRBJ1-5, reads DGGITQSPKYLFRKEGQNVTLSCEQNLNHDAMYWYRQDPGQGLRLIYYSQIVNDFQKGDIAEGYSVSREKKESFPLTVTSAQKNPTAFYLCASSIPTVGSNQPQHFGDGTRLSIL.

V and J are TRBV5-6 and TRBJ2-5; possibly TRBD2 for D (6 bases). This CDR3 contains 15 residues. Germline CDR1 SGHDT, CDR2 YYEEEE. V dropped 9 bases and J dropped 5 bases, with 23 bases sitting between them. CDR3 sequence reads: CATRGSPEGTETQYF. The DNA for the CDR3 is TGTGCCACCAGAGGATCGCCGGAGGGTACGGAGACCCAGTACTTC.

The chain recombines TRBV11-2 with TRBJ2-7, with 13 positions matching TRBD2. V lost 7 bases to trimming and J lost 4 bases; unmatched junction nucleotides: 4. Looked up from germline, CDR1 is SGHAT and CDR2 is FQNNGV. This CDR3 has 14 amino acids. The DNA of the CDR3 is TGTGCCAGCACCCCGACTAGCGGGAGGTACGAGCAGTACTTC. Residues: CASTPTSGRYEQYF.

The chain joins TRBV5-1 to TRBJ1-1; TRBD1 matches 8 bases. The CDR3 is 17 residues long. Unmatched junction bases numbered 9, after V lost 0 bases and J lost 2 bases. Germline V gene sequence: CDR1 SGHRS, CDR2 YFSETQ. The CDR3 loop reads CASSLAFRQGSNTEAFF. The CDR3 coding sequence is TGCGCCAGCAGCTTGGCCTTTCGACAGGGGAGTAACACTGAAGCTTTCTTT.

The gene calls are TRBV30 and TRBJ2-3; 13 nucleotides match TRBD2. V lost 0 bases, J lost 3 bases, and 6 bases stayed unmatched. Germline assignment: CDR1 GTSNPN and CDR2 SVGIG (reference sequence). The CDR3 is 17 residues long. The CDR3 DNA sequence: TGTGCCTGGAGTGTAGGCCGGACTAGCGGGAGAACAGATACGCAGTATTTT. Translating gives CAWSVGRTSGRTDTQYF.

The gene calls are TRBV7-2 and TRBJ2-7; D remains ambiguous. The CDR3 is 13 residues long. Germline V gene lookup returns CDR1 SGHTA and CDR2 FQGNSA. V lost 1 base and J 2 bases, leaving 6 bases between the germline ends. The chain's CDR3 is CASSLVHPYEQYF. The CDR3 nucleotides are TGTGCCAGCAGCTTAGTACACCCCTACGAGCAGTACTTC.

The chain recombines TRBV5-4 with TRBJ2-3; 8 bases map to TRBD1. The CDR3 runs 14 residues. V was pared by 0 bases and J by 9 bases, with 6 bases of the junction left unmatched. Germline-derived CDR1 and CDR2 are SGHNT and YYREEE (reference sequence). This chain's CDR3 is CASSLEDRVETQYF. In DNA form, the CDR3 reads TGTGCCAGCAGCTTGGAGGACAGGGTGGAAACGCAGTATTTT.

The count of this clone is one. This chain joins TRBV6-1 and TRBJ1-3, with 9 bases aligning to TRBD1. The V segment lost 4 bases and the J segment 4 bases; nucleotides outside the gene matches: 8. The CDR3 is 16 amino acids. Germline CDR1 and CDR2: MNHNS and SASEGT. The CDR3 DNA reads TGTGCCAGCAGTGCTCCTGGGACAGGGTACGGAAACACCATATATTTT. It is translated as CASSAPGTGYGNTIYF.

The chain links TRBV6-1 to TRBJ2-1, with 7 bases fitting TRBD2. V lost 6 bases and J lost 7; bases outside the gene matches: 6. The CDR3 is 13 amino acids. Germline V CDR1 and CDR2: MNHNS, SASEGT. The CDR3 region is CASRELGGNEQFF. The CDR3, as DNA: TGTGCCAGCAGGGAGCTCGGGGGGAATGAGCAGTTCTTC.

CDR3 region: CASSVVRISYEQYF. In DNA, the CDR3 is TGTGCCAGCAGTGTCGTCAGAATTTCCTACGAGCAGTACTTC. The J gene is TRBJ2-7, the V gene TRBV2; no definite D call. Looked up from germline, CDR1 is SNHLY and CDR2 is FYNNEI. Trimming removed 4 bases at V and 1 base at J, with 11 bases between. This CDR3 spans 14 amino acids.